These 3 T cell receptor beta chains originate from one sample sequenced in a study of cytomegalovirus exposure and HLA in healthy donors. The assay was immunoSEQ multiplex PCR, and TCRdb's table has in-frame clones only and misses some. Here the sample spans over 200,000 clones, 90% being singletons. The material sequenced was PBMCs. These receptors all come from a woman between 25 and 40 years old in good health and CMV-seronegative.

This sequence joins TRBV6-5 and TRBJ2-7, with a tentative D call TRBD1 (5 bases). The CDR3 is made up of 16 amino acids. Trimming removed 0 bases from V and 2 bases from J, with 14 bases in between. Germline CDR1 and CDR2: MNHEY and SVGAGI. CDR3 protein: CASSYSRQLPAYEQYF. DNA for the CDR3: TGTGCCAGCAGTTACTCCCGACAGCTCCCCGCCTACGAGCAGTACTTC.

V and J are TRBV7-8 and TRBJ2-7; 10 bases line up with TRBD2. Unmatched junction bases numbered 11, after V lost 5 bases and J lost 4 bases. This CDR3 has 16 amino acids. Germline CDR1 reads SGHVS; CDR2 reads FQNEAQ. The DNA of the CDR3 is TGTGCCAGCAGCCAAATTTCTAGCGGGAGTAAGTACGAGCAGTACTTC. Translating gives CASSQISSGSKYEQYF.

The chain employs TRBV5-1 and TRBJ2-1, with 12 bases lining up with TRBD1. The V segment lost 3 bases and the J segment 9 bases; nucleotides outside the gene matches: 13. Germline CDR1 SGHRS, CDR2 YFSETQ. The CDR3 extends over 17 amino acids. CDR3 sequence (DNA): TGCGCCAGCAGCTCCGGGACAGGGGGCGGGCATCGTGGTGAGCAGTTCTTC. Translated, it gives CASSSGTGGGHRGEQFF.